This T cell receptor (beta chain) appears in the sequencing data of a study of OX40 agonist ivuxolimab in advanced cancers. Across the study: Of the participants, around 39% had some prior anti-PD-1, anti-PD-L1 or anti-CTLA-4 therapy, which was allowed.

V lost 2 bases and J 0 bases, leaving 12 bases between the germline ends. CDR3 length equals 15 residues. The V gene's germline CDR1 is SGDLS and CDR2 YYNGEE. Repertoires were generated with immunoSEQ multiplex PCR, while TCRdb's copy carries only in-frame clones and drops some. This table holds 42,000 or so clones, around 87% found once. The sequenced sample was CD4+ or CD8+ T cells sorted from blood, obtained in a trial of the OX40 agonist ivuxolimab. The sequence was obtained from an adult with an advanced solid tumor such as melanoma, head and neck, liver or kidney cancer. The rearrangement joins TRBV9 to TRBJ2-7, with D possibly being TRBD1 (6 bases). The CDR3 loop reads CASSVGHTSSYEQYF. CDR3 DNA: TGTGCCAGCAGCGTGGGACACACGAGCTCCTACGAGCAGTACTTC.